This TCR beta chain appears in the sequencing data of a study of metastatic and nonmetastatic thyroid tumors. Study-wide context: Blood and tumor or nodule tissue repertoires from malignant and benign thyroid patients were compared.

Study-wide points: Malignant thyroid tumors reportedly had TCR beta diversity that was significantly higher than in benign nodules, in blood and tumor.

This clone was counted at least ten times. Antigen specificity is unknown. CDR1 is SEHNR and CDR2 is FQNEAQ in the germline V gene (reference sequence). J gave up 12 bases and V 5 bases, and 10 bases lay outside the gene matches. The CDR3 contains 13 residues. Original processing notes: Researchers built a distant-metastasis classifier for papillary thyroid cancer that drew on CDR3 differences across clinicopathological groups. MiXCR re-clonotyped the PCR reads for TCRdb. The V and J calls and clone size come from TCRdb's table, not from the authors' own analysis. The sample yields about 69,000 clones, over 12% seen once. Among the patients, none had received any treatment before thyroid surgery.

The specimen sequenced was blood. The receptor was isolated from a male donor with papillary thyroid cancer or a benign thyroid nodule (not recorded which). Some clones in this sample may be carry-over from other donors' samples. V and J are TRBV7-9 and TRBJ1-2; 9 bases agree with TRBD1. CDR3 amino acids: CASSLRDRVSNTF. CDR3 coding DNA: TGTGCCAGCAGCCTACGGGACAGGGTTAGCAACACCTTC.